A selection of T cell receptor beta chains follows, all from one sample in a study of regulatory T cells in long-lasting Graves disease. TCRdb ran MiXCR on the multiplex PCR reads and lists one entry per CDR3 protein. The table lists about 400,000 distinct CDR3 sequences, around 21% of them singletons. The sequenced sample was peripheral blood mononuclear cells (PBMCs), obtained when the disease was refractory, from a patient treated with antithyroid drugs. The receptors stem from a female donor with Graves disease. Both conserved end residues are part of each CDR3. Each record gives: J gene, V gene, D gene, clone size, CDR3 protein, CDR3 DNA. A D gene is named only where the DNA matches it firmly. Clone sizes are given selectively: once, few, many, or a class where the clone is expanded.

J gene: TRBJ2-7; V gene: TRBV6-2/TRBV6-3; D gene: TRBD1; clone size: -; CDR3 protein: CASSYSVDRGFYEQYF; CDR3 DNA: TGTGCCAGCAGTTACTCGGTCGACAGGGGGTTCTACGAGCAGTACTTC
J gene: TRBJ1-2; V gene: TRBV6-2/TRBV6-3; D gene: TRBD1; clone size: few; CDR3 protein: CASSERTGGDGYTF; CDR3 DNA: TGTGCCAGCAGTGAACGGACAGGGGGAGATGGCTACACCTTC
J gene: TRBJ2-7; V gene: TRBV7-2; D gene: TRBD2; clone size: many; CDR3 protein: CASSLRSGPSYEQYF; CDR3 DNA: TGTGCCAGCAGCTTGCGTAGCGGGCCCTCCTACGAGCAGTACTTC
J gene: TRBJ2-7; V gene: TRBV3-2; D gene: -; clone size: -; CDR3 protein: CASSRDRGRSYEQYF; CDR3 DNA: TGTGCCAGCAGCCGCGACAGGGGGCGTAGCTACGAGCAGTACTTC
J gene: TRBJ2-5; V gene: TRBV20-1; D gene: TRBD2; clone size: many; CDR3 protein: CSADDGLAGAYQETQYF; CDR3 DNA: TGCAGTGCTGACGACGGACTAGCGGGAGCGTACCAAGAGACCCAGTACTTC
J gene: TRBJ1-3; V gene: TRBV18; D gene: TRBD1; clone size: few; CDR3 protein: CASSPPTGENTIYF; CDR3 DNA: TGTGCCAGCTCACCTCCGACAGGGGAAAACACCATATATTTT
J gene: TRBJ2-5; V gene: TRBV4-1; D gene: -; clone size: -; CDR3 protein: CASSVRLSPLETQYF; CDR3 DNA: TGCGCCAGCAGCGTTAGACTATCACCCCTCGAGACCCAGTACTTC
J gene: TRBJ2-5; V gene: TRBV19; D gene: TRBD2; clone size: -; CDR3 protein: CASSIGREGRETQYF; CDR3 DNA: TGTGCCAGTAGTATCGGTCGGGAGGGCCGCGAGACCCAGTACTTC
J gene: TRBJ2-5; V gene: TRBV15; D gene: -; clone size: few; CDR3 protein: CATSRDLPGTQYF; CDR3 DNA: TGTGCCACCAGCAGAGATCTCCCCGGGACCCAGTACTTC
J gene: TRBJ1-2; V gene: TRBV6-1; D gene: -; clone size: many; CDR3 protein: CASTGTNYGYTF; CDR3 DNA: TGTGCCAGCACCGGTACTAACTATGGCTACACCTTC
J gene: TRBJ2-2; V gene: TRBV30; D gene: -; clone size: few; CDR3 protein: CAWSGGTTGELFF; CDR3 DNA: TGTGCCTGGAGTGGGGGAACGACCGGGGAGCTGTTTTTT
J gene: TRBJ2-5; V gene: TRBV20-1; D gene: TRBD2; clone size: few; CDR3 protein: CSAREMGSGRQQETQYF; CDR3 DNA: TGCAGTGCTAGAGAAATGGGAAGCGGGAGACAACAAGAGACCCAGTACTTC
J gene: TRBJ2-7; V gene: TRBV28; D gene: -; clone size: many; CDR3 protein: CASSRTGKGAYEQYF; CDR3 DNA: TGTGCCAGCAGCCGAACAGGGAAGGGGGCCTACGAGCAGTACTTC
J gene: TRBJ1-6; V gene: TRBV2; D gene: TRBD1; clone size: -; CDR3 protein: CSSMGQSPNSALHF; CDR3 DNA: TGTTCCAGCATGGGACAGAGTCCCAATTCGGCCCTCCACTTT
J gene: TRBJ1-1; V gene: TRBV27; D gene: TRBD1; clone size: -; CDR3 protein: CASSNRGRKAFF; CDR3 DNA: TGTGCCAGCAGTAACAGGGGGCGGAAAGCTTTCTTT
J gene: TRBJ2-5; V gene: TRBV3-1; D gene: -; clone size: few; CDR3 protein: CASSQPPGGPGTQYF; CDR3 DNA: TGTGCCAGCAGCCAGCCCCCCGGGGGCCCGGGAACCCAGTACTTC
J gene: TRBJ2-4; V gene: TRBV7-2; D gene: TRBD2; clone size: -; CDR3 protein: CASSPGRAGYQYF; CDR3 DNA: TGTGCCAGCAGCCCCGGGAGGGCTGGGTATCAGTACTTC
J gene: TRBJ2-7; V gene: TRBV7-2; D gene: -; clone size: many; CDR3 protein: CASSLAGLYEQYF; CDR3 DNA: TGTGCCAGCAGCTTAGCGGGGTTGTACGAGCAGTACTTC
J gene: TRBJ1-4; V gene: TRBV28; D gene: -; clone size: many; CDR3 protein: CASSPGHLNEKLFF; CDR3 DNA: TGTGCCAGCAGCCCGGGACACCTCAATGAAAAACTGTTTTTT
J gene: TRBJ1-5; V gene: TRBV19; D gene: -; clone size: few; CDR3 protein: CATAGGSGQPQHF; CDR3 DNA: TGTGCCACCGCTGGAGGGTCTGGTCAGCCCCAGCATTTT
J gene: TRBJ2-7; V gene: TRBV13; D gene: -; clone size: many; CDR3 protein: CASSFGTSTYEQYF; CDR3 DNA: TGTGCCAGCAGCTTTGGAACTAGTACCTACGAGCAGTACTTC
J gene: TRBJ2-2; V gene: TRBV6-2/TRBV6-3; D gene: -; clone size: few; CDR3 protein: CASSYSTSSGIGELFF; CDR3 DNA: TGTGCCAGCAGTTACTCGACGTCGAGCGGTATCGGGGAGCTGTTTTTT
J gene: TRBJ1-5; V gene: TRBV2; D gene: -; clone size: many; CDR3 protein: CASGRENVNQPQHF; CDR3 DNA: TGTGCCAGCGGACGGGAGAACGTCAATCAGCCCCAGCATTTT
J gene: TRBJ2-7; V gene: TRBV7-9; D gene: -; clone size: few; CDR3 protein: CASETIRGPYEQYF; CDR3 DNA: TGTGCCAGCGAAACCATCAGGGGTCCCTACGAGCAGTACTTC
J gene: TRBJ2-5; V gene: TRBV7-9; D gene: -; clone size: many; CDR3 protein: CASSSSGREETQYF; CDR3 DNA: TGTGCCAGCAGCTCATCGGGACGGGAAGAGACCCAGTACTTC
J gene: TRBJ2-1; V gene: TRBV12-5; D gene: TRBD2; clone size: -; CDR3 protein: CASGLGLGLAGVDEQFF; CDR3 DNA: TGTGCTAGTGGTTTGGGATTAGGACTAGCGGGAGTAGATGAGCAGTTCTTC
J gene: TRBJ2-1; V gene: TRBV11-2; D gene: TRBD2; clone size: -; CDR3 protein: CASSFTSGSGNEQFF; CDR3 DNA: TGTGCCAGCAGCTTTACTAGCGGGTCTGGGAATGAGCAGTTCTTC
J gene: TRBJ2-2; V gene: TRBV6-5; D gene: -; clone size: -; CDR3 protein: CASSYSRGANTGELFF; CDR3 DNA: TGTGCCAGCAGTTACTCGAGGGGGGCAAACACCGGGGAGCTGTTTTTT
J gene: TRBJ1-1; V gene: TRBV19; D gene: -; clone size: -; CDR3 protein: CASSPRASEAFF; CDR3 DNA: TGTGCCAGTAGTCCCCGGGCCTCAGAGGCTTTCTTT
J gene: TRBJ1-6; V gene: TRBV5-1; D gene: -; clone size: few; CDR3 protein: CASSAAPGLDSPLHF; CDR3 DNA: TGCGCCAGCAGCGCAGCTCCGGGGTTGGATTCACCCCTCCACTTT
J gene: TRBJ2-3; V gene: TRBV6-8; D gene: -; clone size: -; CDR3 protein: CASSYSGLTGDTQYF; CDR3 DNA: TGTGCCAGCAGTTACTCGGGACTGACGGGGGATACGCAGTATTTT
J gene: TRBJ1-4; V gene: TRBV2; D gene: TRBD1; clone size: few; CDR3 protein: CASKGAQEKLFF; CDR3 DNA: TGTGCCAGCAAGGGGGCGCAAGAAAAACTGTTTTTT
J gene: TRBJ2-7; V gene: TRBV5-1; D gene: TRBD1; clone size: -; CDR3 protein: CASSLVAQGVDEQYF; CDR3 DNA: TGCGCCAGCAGCTTGGTAGCACAGGGGGTCGACGAGCAGTACTTC
J gene: TRBJ1-1; V gene: TRBV28; D gene: TRBD1; clone size: many; CDR3 protein: CASSFRGAGETEAFF; CDR3 DNA: TGTGCCAGCAGTTTCAGGGGGGCGGGAGAAACTGAAGCTTTCTTT
J gene: TRBJ2-7; V gene: TRBV5-1; D gene: TRBD1; clone size: few; CDR3 protein: CASSSQDRGVEQYF; CDR3 DNA: TGCGCCAGCAGCTCGCAGGACAGGGGCGTCGAGCAGTACTTC
J gene: TRBJ2-1; V gene: TRBV6-8; D gene: -; clone size: -; CDR3 protein: CASSYGTRYNEQFF; CDR3 DNA: TGTGCCAGCAGTTACGGTACACGGTACAATGAGCAGTTCTTC